Described below is a single T cell receptor beta chain sequence and its context. Sequencing relied on a cDNA template that was reverse transcribed from extracted RNA. Clones were sequenced by immunoSEQ multiplex PCR, and TCRdb holds only the in-frame ones, with some missing. Among tens of thousands of clones listed, roughly 92% were seen once. The CDR3 has 10 residues. CDR1 is SQVTM, CDR2 ANQGSEA, per germline. The data were obtained in a study of CD8+ T cells in alopecia areata. Treatment of the sample: oral pan-JAK inhibitor, 5-10 mg twice daily. V is TRBV29-1 and J is TRBJ2-7; tentatively, D is TRBD1 or TRBD2 (5 bases each). The input for sequencing was CD8+ T cells sorted from blood, taken at week 24, from a patient treated with tofacitinib. This clonotype was obtained from a human donor with alopecia areata. The DNA of the CDR3 is TGCATCCTAAGGGTGGGACAGCAGTACTTC. Translating it yields CILRVGQQYF.